Listed below are T cell receptor beta chains from one sample, sequenced in a study of blood T cell repertoires in COVID-19. TCRdb's copy holds only in-frame clones and misses some; the assay was immunoSEQ multiplex PCR. The sample lists fewer than 70,000 clones, 75% to 85% occurring once. The sample was peripheral blood. The receptors here all came from a man aged 45-65 years with acute or convalescent COVID-19. Both conserved end residues are part of each CDR3. Each record gives: V gene, clone size, CDR3 length, J gene, D gene, CDR3 protein, CDR3 DNA. D genes are given only for firm matches. Part of the rows lack a size; the others show once, few, many or a class for expanded clones.

>TRBV19|.|16|TRBJ2-5|TRBD2
CASSIDLAGGQETQYF
TGTGCCAGTAGTATAGACCTAGCGGGGGGGCAAGAGACCCAGTACTTC
>TRBV24-1|.|16|TRBJ2-3|.
CATSDMRITSTDTQYF
TGTGCCACCAGTGACATGAGGATAACTAGCACAGATACGCAGTATTTT
>TRBV25-1|.|14|TRBJ2-1|.
CASSEWKGGNEQFF
TGTGCCAGCAGTGAATGGAAAGGGGGCAATGAGCAGTTCTTC
>TRBV3-1/TRBV3-2|.|14|TRBJ1-3|TRBD1
CASRRTGSGNTIYF
TGTGCCAGCAGGAGGACAGGGTCTGGAAACACCATATATTTT
>TRBV28|.|16|TRBJ1-2|TRBD1
CASSIWDRGHGYGYTF
TGTGCCAGCTCGATATGGGACAGGGGGCACGGCTATGGCTACACCTTC
>TRBV3-1/TRBV3-2|.|12|TRBJ1-2|.
CASSQLNYGYTF
TGTGCCAGCAGCCAACTGAACTATGGCTACACCTTC
>TRBV4-1|.|14|TRBJ2-5|.
CASSQALAQETQYF
TGCGCCAGCAGCCAAGCTTTGGCTCAAGAGACCCAGTACTTC
>TRBV18|.|15|TRBJ1-1|.
CASSPLGTTNTEAFF
TGTGCCAGCTCACCCCTAGGGACAACGAACACTGAAGCTTTCTTT
>TRBV3-1/TRBV3-2|.|15|TRBJ2-4|.
CASSQGWGWRYIQYF
TGTGCCAGCAGCCAAGGATGGGGTTGGAGGTACATTCAGTACTTC
>TRBV27|.|12|TRBJ2-5|TRBD1
CAAKGAGETQYF
TGTGCCGCGAAGGGGGCGGGTGAGACCCAGTACTTC
>TRBV6-5|.|14|TRBJ2-5|TRBD1
CASSRQGTEETQYF
TGTGCCAGCAGTCGACAGGGTACGGAAGAGACCCAGTACTTC
>TRBV21-1|.|17|TRBJ1-5|.
CASSTHPGTGLNQPQHF
TGTGCCAGCAGCACTCACCCCGGGACAGGCCTAAATCAGCCCCAGCATTTT
>TRBV5-6|.|15|TRBJ2-2|TRBD2
CASSLEAGGPGELFF
TGTGCCAGCAGCTTGGAAGCGGGGGGGCCCGGGGAGCTGTTTTTT
>TRBV30|.|13|TRBJ2-5|TRBD2
CAGSGGAGETQYF
TGTGCCGGTAGCGGGGGGGCAGGAGAGACCCAGTACTTC
>TRBV30|.|11|TRBJ1-1|.
CAWVIRGEAFF
TGTGCCTGGGTAATCCGGGGTGAAGCTTTCTTT
>TRBV25-1|.|13|TRBJ1-2|.
CASSGHNNYGYTF
TGTGCCAGCAGTGGACATAATAACTATGGCTACACCTTC
>TRBV6-6|.|12|TRBJ2-2|.
CASGIQGGELFF
TGTGCCAGCGGGATCCAGGGAGGGGAGCTGTTTTTT
>TRBV10-3|.|15|TRBJ1-4|.
CAIRREQGVNEKLFF
TGTGCCATCAGGAGAGAACAGGGTGTTAATGAAAAACTGTTTTTT
>TRBV4-1|.|18|TRBJ1-1|.
CASSPLARRTGSGTEAFF
TGCGCCAGCAGCCCCCTAGCTAGAAGAACAGGGAGTGGCACTGAAGCTTTCTTT
>TRBV18|.|17|TRBJ1-4|TRBD1
CASSPKKGGGTNEKLFF
TGTGCCAGCTCACCGAAGAAAGGGGGCGGCACTAATGAAAAACTGTTTTTT
>TRBV5-1|.|14|TRBJ2-1|.
CASSLGAIYNEQFF
TGCGCCAGCAGCTTGGGAGCGATCTACAATGAGCAGTTCTTC
>TRBV7-2|.|16|TRBJ2-3|TRBD2
CASSRERGGLTDTQYF
TGTGCCAGCAGCCGGGAGCGGGGGGGCCTTACAGATACGCAGTATTTT
>TRBV9|once|15|TRBJ2-5|TRBD1
CASSADTGEQETQYF
TGTGCCAGCAGCGCAGACACAGGGGAACAAGAGACCCAGTACTTC
>TRBV6-1|.|15|TRBJ2-7|.
CASSELVRSSYEQYF
TGTGCCAGCAGTGAATTGGTTCGGAGCTCCTACGAGCAGTACTTC
>TRBV6-5|.|13|TRBJ1-2|TRBD1
CASRTTGEVGYTF
TGTGCCAGCAGGACCACAGGGGAGGTTGGCTACACCTTC
>TRBV5-1|.|17|TRBJ1-2|TRBD1
CASSLRGQQTSNYGYTF
TGCGCCAGCAGCTTGAGGGGGCAGCAGACTTCTAACTATGGCTACACCTTC
>TRBV19|.|13|TRBJ1-5|.
CASRQGVNQPQHF
TGTGCCAGTAGACAGGGAGTCAATCAGCCCCAGCATTTT
>TRBV10-3|.|14|TRBJ1-6|TRBD1
CAISVGTADSPLHF
TGTGCCATCAGTGTTGGGACAGCTGATTCACCCCTCCACTTT
>TRBV18|.|14|TRBJ2-5|.
CASSPGASQETQYF
TGTGCCAGCTCACCAGGGGCCAGCCAAGAGACCCAGTACTTC
>TRBV5-8|.|16|TRBJ2-1|.
CASSLAVYLLYNEQFF
TGTGCCAGCAGCTTGGCCGTCTACCTACTCTACAATGAGCAGTTCTTC
>TRBV30|.|13|TRBJ1-2|.
CAWSVSGRGGYTF
TGTGCCTGGAGTGTATCCGGGAGAGGTGGCTACACCTTC